One and the same sample provided the 24 T cell receptor beta chains below, sequenced in a study of shared clonotypes between healthy human individuals. Repertoires were generated with immunoSEQ multiplex PCR, while TCRdb's copy carries only in-frame clones and drops some. Seen here are roughly 680,000 clones, just under 75% observed once, and the top ten hold around 1.7%. Sequenced sample: memory CD4+ T cells sorted from blood. The subset was: CD45RA-negative fraction. The receptors were sampled from a young woman in good health.

V and J are TRBV7-9 and TRBJ2-3; D is unclear. The CDR3 is 13 amino acids. Germline CDR1 is SEHNR and CDR2 is FQNEAQ (reference sequence). V was cut by 8 bases and J by 0 bases, with 9 bases left in between. The CDR3 spells CASGPDSTDTQYF. The CDR3 nucleotides read TGTGCCAGCGGACCTGACAGCACAGATACGCAGTATTTT.

This clone was recorded many times. V is TRBV7-3 and J is TRBJ2-1; D unclear. Germline V gene lookup returns CDR1 SGHTA and CDR2 FQGTGA. V lost 5 bases and J lost 0, with 11 bases in between. The CDR3 runs to 15 residues. For the CDR3, the DNA is TGTGCCAGCAGCCCATACTACAGCTCCTACAATGAGCAGTTCTTC. It yields the protein CASSPYYSSYNEQFF.

Comment on this clone: The same CDR3 also results from other DNA sequences found in this sample. The chain employs TRBV20-1 and TRBJ1-1; possibly TRBD1 for D (6 bases). CDR3 length equals 11 residues. Looked up from germline, CDR1 is DFQATT and CDR2 is SNEGSKA (reference sequence). V was clipped by 6 bases and J by 3 bases, with 8 bases between them. The CDR3 DNA sequence: TGCAGTGCCAGGGGTTACACTGAAGCTTTCTTT. Translating gives CSARGYTEAFF.

The chain couples TRBV5-1 to TRBJ2-7; 7 nucleotides match TRBD2. The CDR3 sequence is 15 residues long. J gave up 4 bases and V 2 bases, and 9 bases lay outside the gene matches. The V gene's germline CDR1 is SGHRS and CDR2 YFSETQ. The CDR3 nucleotides are TGCGCCAGCAGCTTCGGGGCGGGAGAGAGATACGAGCAGTACTTC. It yields the protein CASSFGAGERYEQYF.

V and J are TRBV5-1 and TRBJ2-1, with 9 bases fitting TRBD2. Germline V lookup: CDR1 SGHRS, CDR2 YFSETQ. V gave up 6 bases and J gave up 3 bases; unmatched junction bases: 4. The CDR3 spans 14 residues. CDR3 sequence reads: CASKIAGDYNEQFF. CDR3 nucleotides: TGCGCCAGCAAGATAGCGGGGGACTACAATGAGCAGTTCTTC.

The genes are TRBV4-1 and TRBJ2-5; weak D call: TRBD2 (7 bases). CDR3 size: 16 residues. Trimming cost V 0 bases and J 5 bases, with 16 bases left between them. CDR1 MGHRA and CDR2 YSYEKL come from the germline V gene. CDR3 region: CASSQDQFGGLETQYF. The CDR3 DNA is TGCGCCAGCAGCCAAGATCAATTCGGGGGGCTGGAGACCCAGTACTTC.

J is TRBJ2-5 and V is TRBV7-2, with TRBD2 matching over 8 bases. The CDR3 totals 13 residues. Trimming removed 8 bases from V and 5 bases from J; junction bases left unmatched: 7. Germline loops: CDR1 SGHTA, CDR2 FQGNSA. Written as DNA, the CDR3 is TGTGCCAGCGGGCTAGCGGGTGGGGAGACCCAGTACTTC. Translation gives CASGLAGGETQYF.

This clone was seen a single time. The chain carries TRBV6-6 and TRBJ2-3, with D maybe TRBD2 (6 bases). This CDR3 region has 14 residues. Between the trimmed V and J ends, which lost 8 bases and 0 bases, there was a span of 12 bases. CDR1 is MNHNY and CDR2 is SVGAGI in the germline V gene (reference sequence). The CDR3 nucleotides read TGTGCCAGCGAAGGGAGGTCGAGCACAGATACGCAGTATTTT. Amino acid sequence: CASEGRSSTDTQYF.

The chain carries TRBV27 and TRBJ2-2, with 12 bases identical to TRBD2. Germline trimming cut 6 bases from V and 6 bases from J; bases unmatched to any gene: 8. The germline V gene has CDR1 MNHEY and CDR2 SMNVEV (reference sequence). The length of the CDR3 is 16 residues. This chain's CDR3 is CASRTSGRGYAGELFF. CDR3 sequence (DNA): TGTGCCAGCAGGACTAGCGGGAGAGGTTACGCCGGGGAGCTGTTTTTT.

V gene TRBV7-2 combines with J gene TRBJ2-2, with 7 bases aligning to TRBD2. With 3 bases clipped from V and 6 bases from J, the junction kept 4 bases outside the gene matches. CDR3 length equals 14 residues. Germline V lookup: CDR1 SGHTA, CDR2 FQGNSA. The DNA of the CDR3 is TGTGCCAGCAGCTTCACTAGCGTGGCCGGGGAGCTGTTTTTT. It specifies CASSFTSVAGELFF.

This clone occurred a few times. This chain joins TRBV5-1 and TRBJ1-1; 10 nucleotides agree with TRBD1. V dropped 4 bases and J dropped 3; count of bases not matched to a gene: 6. This CDR3 contains 15 residues. CDR1 SGHRS and CDR2 YFSETQ come from the germline V gene. Written as DNA, the CDR3 is TGCGCCAGCAGCAGCTCCGGACAGGGGGACACTGAAGCTTTCTTT. The encoded protein is CASSSSGQGDTEAFF.

This clone was detected once. The V call is TRBV6-6, the J call TRBJ2-5, with 8 bases matching TRBD1. Germline-derived CDR1 and CDR2 are MNHNY and SVGAGI (reference sequence). Trimming at V came to 6 bases and at J to 4 bases, leaving 10 bases not matched to a gene. The CDR3 is 15 amino acids. In DNA, the CDR3 is TGTGCCAGCAGCCGACAGGGGCGGGGAATAGAGACCCAGTACTTC. This translates into CASSRQGRGIETQYF.

CDR3: CASSLSRTGNTEAFF. CDR3 coding DNA: TGTGCCAGCAGTTTATCGAGGACAGGGAACACTGAAGCTTTCTTT. The chain joins TRBV27 to TRBJ1-1; 7 positions agree with TRBD1. Losses at the gene ends were 0 bases for V and 1 base for J; bases not matched to a gene: 2. There are 15 residues in the CDR3. The germline gives CDR1 MNHEY, CDR2 SMNVEV (reference sequence).

This clone occurred a few times. The V gene is TRBV4-1, the J gene TRBJ1-5; 11 bases fit TRBD1. J was trimmed by 0 bases and V by 5 bases; bases with no gene match: 0. Germline assignment: CDR1 MGHRA and CDR2 YSYEKL. CDR3 length: 15 amino acids. CDR3 coding DNA: TGCGCCAGCAGCGGGACAGGGGGTAGCAATCAGCCCCAGCATTTT. Protein sequence: CASSGTGGSNQPQHF.

The chain combines TRBV2 with TRBJ2-5; D is ambiguous. CDR3 length: 15 amino acids. Trimming stripped 5 bases from V and 4 bases from J, with 17 bases between. CDR1 SNHLY and CDR2 FYNNEI come from the germline V gene. The CDR3 nucleotides are TGTGCCAGCAGTTCAACCCCATCGAACCGAGAGACCCAGTACTTC. It is translated as CASSSTPSNRETQYF.

V gene TRBV2 combines with J gene TRBJ2-1; 7 nucleotides line up with TRBD2. Looked up from germline, CDR1 is SNHLY and CDR2 is FYNNEI. The V and J ends lost 6 bases and 9 bases, in that order; junction bases with no gene match: 11. The CDR3 has 14 residues. CDR3 nucleotide sequence: TGTGCCAGCAGCGGCGGGAGTTATCGGGTTGAGCAGTTCTTC. Its translation is CASSGGSYRVEQFF.

This clone was detected only a few times. DNA for the CDR3: TGTGCCAGCAGCTTTGCGGTGGGACTAGGATTCTACGAGCAGTACTTC. Translation: CASSFAVGLGFYEQYF. This sequence joins TRBV7-8 and TRBJ2-7, with 8 bases matching TRBD2. The ends lost 3 bases at V and 3 bases at J; junction bases unmatched: 10. The CDR3 runs 16 residues. Germline-derived CDR1 and CDR2 are SGHVS and FQNEAQ.

In its sample, this clone was seen a few times. The gene calls are TRBV10-2 and TRBJ1-2; D gene ambiguous. The germline V gene has CDR1 WSHSY and CDR2 SAAADI. V was clipped by 6 bases and J by 4 bases, with 6 bases between them. The CDR3 length is 11 residues. This CDR3 reads CASRQSYGYTF. CDR3 in DNA: TGCGCCAGCAGACAGAGCTATGGCTACACCTTC.

V usage is TRBV28 and J usage is TRBJ1-5; 8 bases agree with TRBD1. Germline assignment: CDR1 MDHEN and CDR2 SYDVKM. The CDR3 loop spans 15 amino acids. The trim removed 3 bases at V and 4 bases at J, leaving 5 bases unmatched. The CDR3 nucleotides are TGTGCCAGCAGTTTTAACAGGGGGATAAATCAGCCCCAGCATTTT. As protein: CASSFNRGINQPQHF.

The chain uses TRBV19 and TRBJ2-3; possible D gene TRBD2, 5 bases. CDR1 and CDR2 from the germline V gene are LNHDA and SQIVND (reference sequence). The CDR3 is made up of 15 amino acids. Trimming left V 3 bases short and J 7 bases short, with 17 bases between. CDR3 sequence reads: CASSMPRYGENTQYF. The CDR3 DNA is TGTGCCAGTAGTATGCCCCGCTACGGGGAGAATACGCAGTATTTT.

Only a few counts were recorded for this clone. The chain employs TRBV2 and TRBJ1-2, with 10 nucleotides matching TRBD1. J was trimmed by 5 bases and V by 4 bases; bases with no gene match: 4. CDR3 length: 14 amino acids. Per the germline V gene, CDR1 is SNHLY and CDR2 is FYNNEI. CDR3 bases: TGTGCCAGCAGTGGGCGGGACAGGGGATATGGCTACACCTTC. As protein: CASSGRDRGYGYTF.

The chain recombines TRBV2 with TRBJ2-7, with TRBD1 identical over 7 bases. V lost 6 bases to trimming and J lost 2 bases; unmatched junction nucleotides: 7. Germline lookup yields CDR1 SNHLY and CDR2 FYNNEI. The CDR3 runs 14 residues. CDR3 nucleotide sequence: TGTGCCAGCAGGCAACAGACAGGGCCCTACGAGCAGTACTTC. Protein product: CASRQQTGPYEQYF.

V gene TRBV5-1 combines with J gene TRBJ1-4; TRBD1 is a possible D gene (5 bases). Germline V gene sequence: CDR1 SGHRS, CDR2 YFSETQ. V dropped 3 bases and J dropped 7 bases, with 19 bases sitting between them. There are 16 residues in the CDR3. Here the CDR3 DNA reads TGCGCCAGCAGCTGGAGGTCACCAGGGTATACTGAAAAACTGTTTTTT. Translated: CASSWRSPGYTEKLFF.

A note on this clone: Other DNA sequences of this sample code for an identical CDR3. The chain uses TRBV5-1 and TRBJ1-1; D unresolved. CDR3 length: 15 amino acids. V lost 1 base and J lost 4, with 14 bases in between. Germline assignment: CDR1 SGHRS and CDR2 YFSETQ. The CDR3 sequence: CASSLKGTEGTEAFF. In DNA, the CDR3 is TGCGCCAGCAGCTTGAAAGGCACGGAAGGCACTGAAGCTTTCTTT.